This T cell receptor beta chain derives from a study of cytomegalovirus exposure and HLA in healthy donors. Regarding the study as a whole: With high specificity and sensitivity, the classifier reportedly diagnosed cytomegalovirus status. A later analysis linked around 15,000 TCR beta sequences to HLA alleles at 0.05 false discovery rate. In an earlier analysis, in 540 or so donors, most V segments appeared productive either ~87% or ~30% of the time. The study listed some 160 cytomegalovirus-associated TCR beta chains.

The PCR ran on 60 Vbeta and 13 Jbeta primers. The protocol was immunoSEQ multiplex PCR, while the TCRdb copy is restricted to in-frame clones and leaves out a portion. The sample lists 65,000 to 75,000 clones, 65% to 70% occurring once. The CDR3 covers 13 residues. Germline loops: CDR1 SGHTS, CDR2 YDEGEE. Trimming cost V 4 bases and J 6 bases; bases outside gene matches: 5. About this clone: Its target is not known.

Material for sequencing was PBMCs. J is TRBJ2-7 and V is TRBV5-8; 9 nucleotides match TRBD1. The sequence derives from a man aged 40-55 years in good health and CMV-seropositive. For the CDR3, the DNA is TGTGCCAGCAGCCGCATACAGGGGGCCGAGCAGTACTTC. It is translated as CASSRIQGAEQYF. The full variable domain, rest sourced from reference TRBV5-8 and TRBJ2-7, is EAGVTQSPTHLIKTRGQQATLRCSPISGHTSVYWYQQALGLGLQFLLWYDEGEERNRGNFPPRFSGRQFPNYSSELNVNALELEDSALYLCASSRIQGAEQYFGPGTRLTVT.